These T cell receptor beta chains were read from a single sample in a study of CD8 T cells in Susac syndrome. TCRdb fed the immunoSEQ multiplex PCR reads into MiXCR, producing one record per CDR3 protein. The data show 150,000 to 180,000 distinct CDR3 sequences, about 95% seen once. Sequencing was performed on CD8+ T cells from PBMCs. The receptor set was obtained from a human donor with multiple sclerosis. The CDR3 runs from the conserved cysteine through the conserved F or W. Fields, in order: clone size, J gene, D gene, V gene, CDR3 protein, CDR3 DNA. The D gene is left open where the match is weak. Some rows mark clone size as missing; the rest say once, few, many or name a class of expanded clone.

.	TRBJ2-3	.	TRBV20-1	CSARVSQGFSRTDTQYF	TGCAGTGCTAGAGTATCTCAGGGATTTTCCCGCACAGATACGCAGTATTTT
.	TRBJ1-1	.	TRBV30	CAWKQNTEAFF	TGTGCCTGGAAACAGAACACTGAAGCTTTCTTT
.	TRBJ1-1	TRBD1	TRBV29-1	CSVPGQGTIGRFAEAFF	TGCAGCGTCCCGGGACAGGGGACTATCGGGAGATTCGCTGAAGCTTTCTTT
.	TRBJ2-1	.	TRBV20-1	CSARDGSSYNEQFF	TGCAGTGCTAGAGATGGGAGCTCCTACAATGAGCAGTTCTTC
.	TRBJ1-1	TRBD1	TRBV13	CASSIWTGNTEAFF	TGTGCCAGCAGCATATGGACAGGGAACACTGAAGCTTTCTTT
.	TRBJ1-2	.	TRBV5-6	CASSLRSGNTF	TGTGCCAGCAGCTTGCGATCGGGGAACACCTTC
.	TRBJ2-1	.	TRBV29-1	CSVEGATSRGEQFF	TGCAGTGTTGAAGGGGCCACGTCCCGTGGGGAGCAGTTCTTC
once	TRBJ2-5	TRBD1	TRBV19	CASSFGTEETQYF	TGTGCCAGTAGTTTTGGGACAGAAGAGACCCAGTACTTC
.	TRBJ2-1	.	TRBV7-9	CASSLDRGGYEQFF	TGTGCCAGCAGCTTAGACAGGGGAGGGTATGAGCAGTTCTTC
.	TRBJ2-1	TRBD1	TRBV9	CASSRQGEDNEQFF	TGTGCCAGCAGCCGACAGGGTGAAGACAATGAGCAGTTCTTC
.	TRBJ1-1	.	TRBV14	CASSQGVGKTEAFF	TGTGCCAGCAGCCAAGGGGTAGGGAAGACTGAAGCTTTCTTT
.	TRBJ1-1	TRBD1	TRBV30	CAWSVETGDDTEAFF	TGTGCCTGGAGTGTAGAGACAGGGGACGACACTGAAGCTTTCTTT
.	TRBJ2-1	.	TRBV27	CASSVVSSYNEQFF	TGTGCCAGCAGTGTTGTAAGCTCCTACAATGAGCAGTTCTTC
.	TRBJ2-2	TRBD2	TRBV29-1	CSVGGGTGELFF	TGCAGCGTTGGCGGGGGGACCGGGGAGCTGTTTTTT
.	TRBJ2-7	.	TRBV9	CASSVDGYSYEQYF	TGTGCCAGCAGCGTAGACGGCTACTCCTACGAGCAGTACTTC
.	TRBJ1-2	TRBD1	TRBV27	CASKGTGVNYGYTF	TGTGCCAGCAAGGGGACAGGGGTGAATTATGGCTACACCTTC
.	TRBJ2-5	.	TRBV5-1	CASSSSGLEETQYF	TGCGCCAGCAGCTCTTCAGGGTTAGAAGAGACCCAGTACTTC
.	TRBJ2-2	TRBD2	TRBV27	CASSSRGGLGGELFF	TGTGCCAGCAGTTCGCGGGGGGGCCTGGGCGGGGAGCTGTTTTTT
.	TRBJ1-2	.	TRBV27	CASSLSLAGYGYTF	TGTGCCAGCAGTTTATCCTTAGCCGGCTATGGCTACACCTTC
.	TRBJ1-1	TRBD1	TRBV20-1	CSAKQGAGITEAFF	TGCAGTGCCAAACAGGGGGCGGGCATCACTGAAGCTTTCTTT
.	TRBJ2-2	TRBD1	TRBV7-2	CASSGTGDTGELFF	TGTGCCAGCAGCGGGACAGGGGACACCGGGGAGCTGTTTTTT
.	TRBJ2-1	.	TRBV5-1	CASTPPAGNEQFF	TGCGCCAGCACCCCACCGGCGGGCAATGAGCAGTTCTTC
.	TRBJ2-6	.	TRBV4-1	CASSQEVAGANVLTF	TGCGCCAGCAGCCAAGAGGTGGCTGGGGCCAACGTCCTGACTTTC
.	TRBJ2-1	.	TRBV3-1	CASSTTYSYNEQFF	TGTGCCAGCAGTACTACCTACTCCTACAATGAGCAGTTCTTC
.	TRBJ1-2	.	TRBV4-2	CASSQDFLGYGYTF	TGTGCCAGCAGCCAAGATTTCTTGGGCTATGGCTACACCTTC
.	TRBJ2-3	.	TRBV29-1	CSVEGGSDTDTQYF	TGCAGCGTTGAAGGGGGCAGTGACACAGATACGCAGTATTTT
.	TRBJ1-5	TRBD1	TRBV2	CASRVRQGGNQPQHF	TGTGCCAGCAGGGTTAGACAGGGAGGCAATCAGCCCCAGCATTTT
.	TRBJ1-1	.	TRBV9	CASSAWGTEAFF	TGTGCCAGCAGCGCTTGGGGCACTGAAGCTTTCTTT
.	TRBJ1-5	.	TRBV27	CASSLTSEDRNNQPQHF	TGTGCCAGCAGTTTAACCTCGGAAGACAGAAACAATCAGCCCCAGCATTTT
.	TRBJ2-7	TRBD2	TRBV12-3/TRBV12-4	CASRPAGGYEQYF	TGTGCCAGCAGACCCGCGGGGGGCTACGAGCAGTACTTC
.	TRBJ1-6	TRBD1	TRBV6-1	CASTGQGYNSPLHF	TGTGCCAGCACCGGACAGGGCTATAATTCACCCCTCCACTTT
.	TRBJ1-2	.	TRBV5-8	CASSLHSGVANYGYTF	TGTGCCAGCAGCTTGCATTCTGGAGTAGCCAACTATGGCTACACCTTC
.	TRBJ1-6	TRBD1	TRBV30	CAWTRKGANNSPLHF	TGTGCCTGGACCAGGAAGGGGGCCAATAATTCACCCCTCCACTTT
.	TRBJ1-5	.	TRBV23-1	CASSSWAGRHQPQHF	TGCGCCAGCAGTAGCTGGGCAGGGAGACATCAGCCCCAGCATTTT
.	TRBJ2-7	.	TRBV25-1	CARFRRKFYEQYF	TGTGCCAGATTCCGACGGAAGTTCTACGAGCAGTACTTC
.	TRBJ1-1	.	TRBV25-1	CASSGKGTEAFF	TGTGCCAGCAGTGGTAAGGGCACTGAAGCTTTCTTT
.	TRBJ2-7	TRBD1	TRBV27	CASSLSRTGGEQYF	TGTGCCAGCAGTTTATCCCGGACAGGGGGGGAGCAGTACTTC
once	TRBJ1-2	.	TRBV4-2	CASSQVGSIYGYTF	TGTGCCAGCAGCCAAGTAGGGAGTATCTATGGCTACACCTTC
.	TRBJ2-6	TRBD1	TRBV30	CAYRRGSSGANVLTF	TGTGCCTACCGCAGGGGGTCCTCTGGGGCCAACGTCCTGACTTTC
.	TRBJ2-3	TRBD2	TRBV6-4	CASSPETSGADTQYF	TGTGCCTCTTCGCCGGAGACTAGCGGGGCAGATACGCAGTATTTT
.	TRBJ1-5	.	TRBV27	CASSPRVSSNQPQHF	TGTGCCAGCAGTCCACGGGTCAGTAGCAATCAGCCCCAGCATTTT
.	TRBJ2-2	.	TRBV3-1	CASSRPAGTPSPTGELFF	TGTGCCAGCAGCCGCCCCGCGGGGACCCCATCCCCCACCGGGGAGCTGTTTTTT
.	TRBJ2-3	.	TRBV20-1	CSASTTSDTDTQYF	TGCAGTGCTAGCACAACGTCCGACACAGATACGCAGTATTTT